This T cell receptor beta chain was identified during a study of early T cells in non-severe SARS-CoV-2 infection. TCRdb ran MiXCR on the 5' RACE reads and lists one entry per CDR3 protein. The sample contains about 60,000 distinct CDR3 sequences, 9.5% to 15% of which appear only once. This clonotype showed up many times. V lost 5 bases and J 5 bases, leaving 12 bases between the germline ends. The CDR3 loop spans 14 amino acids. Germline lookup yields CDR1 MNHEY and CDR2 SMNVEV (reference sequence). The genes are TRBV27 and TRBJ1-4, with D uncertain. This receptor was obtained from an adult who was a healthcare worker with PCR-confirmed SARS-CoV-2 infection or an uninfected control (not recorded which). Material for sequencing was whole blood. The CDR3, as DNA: TGTGCCAGCAGTCCGGACCGGCTGAATGAAAAACTGTTTTTT. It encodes CASSPDRLNEKLFF. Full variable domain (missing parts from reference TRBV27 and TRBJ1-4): EAQVTQNPRYLITVTGKKLTVTCSQNMNHEYMSWYRQDPGLGLRQIYYSMNVEVTDKGDVPEGYKVSRKEKRNFPLILESPSPNQTSLYFCASSPDRLNEKLFFGSGTQLSVL.